This T cell receptor (beta chain) appears in the sequencing data of a study of Graves' ophthalmopathy and Graves' hyperthyroidism. As for the study in general: The study drew peripheral blood at initial diagnosis, before any treatment.

V dropped 10 bases and J dropped 6 bases, with 15 bases sitting between them. Per the germline V gene, CDR1 is SGHTA and CDR2 is FQGTGA. This CDR3 has 13 residues. Hyperthyroidism patients, aged 18 to 65, were newly diagnosed, under 2 months' duration. From RNA, the CDR3 regions of TCR beta chains were amplified and sequenced. Scientists carried out first-round RT-PCR using HTBI primers and then a second-round multiplex PCR. TCRdb called the multiplex PCR reads again in MiXCR, with one record for every CDR3 protein. This sample has under 800,000 distinct CDR3 sequences, with approximately 21% found just once.

Material for sequencing was peripheral blood. V and J are TRBV7-3 and TRBJ2-2; D is tentatively TRBD1 or TRBD2 (5 bases each). The receptor was isolated from a woman aged 18-35 years with stable Graves' hyperthyroidism. Some clones in this sample may be carry-over from other donors' samples. The CDR3 nucleotides are TGTGCCACCCAGGGAGTTGGATCCGGGGAGCTGTTTTTT. Its translation is CATQGVGSGELFF.